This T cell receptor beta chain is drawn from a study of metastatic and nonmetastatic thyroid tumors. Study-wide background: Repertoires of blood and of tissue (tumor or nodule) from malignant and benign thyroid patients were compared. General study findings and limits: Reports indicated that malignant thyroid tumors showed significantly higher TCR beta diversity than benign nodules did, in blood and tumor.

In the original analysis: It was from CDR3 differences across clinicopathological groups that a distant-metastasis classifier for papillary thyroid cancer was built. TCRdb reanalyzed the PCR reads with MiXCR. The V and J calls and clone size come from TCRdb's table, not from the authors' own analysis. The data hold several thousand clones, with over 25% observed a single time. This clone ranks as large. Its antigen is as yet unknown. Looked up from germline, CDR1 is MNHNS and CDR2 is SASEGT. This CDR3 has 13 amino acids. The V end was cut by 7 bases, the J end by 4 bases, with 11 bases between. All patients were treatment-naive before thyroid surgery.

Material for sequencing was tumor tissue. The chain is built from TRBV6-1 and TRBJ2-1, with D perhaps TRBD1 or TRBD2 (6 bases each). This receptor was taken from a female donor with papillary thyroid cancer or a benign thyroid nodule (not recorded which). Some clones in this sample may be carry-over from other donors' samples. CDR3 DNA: TGTGCCAGCAAGGGGGACTGGTACAATGAGCAGTTCTTC. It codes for CASKGDWYNEQFF.